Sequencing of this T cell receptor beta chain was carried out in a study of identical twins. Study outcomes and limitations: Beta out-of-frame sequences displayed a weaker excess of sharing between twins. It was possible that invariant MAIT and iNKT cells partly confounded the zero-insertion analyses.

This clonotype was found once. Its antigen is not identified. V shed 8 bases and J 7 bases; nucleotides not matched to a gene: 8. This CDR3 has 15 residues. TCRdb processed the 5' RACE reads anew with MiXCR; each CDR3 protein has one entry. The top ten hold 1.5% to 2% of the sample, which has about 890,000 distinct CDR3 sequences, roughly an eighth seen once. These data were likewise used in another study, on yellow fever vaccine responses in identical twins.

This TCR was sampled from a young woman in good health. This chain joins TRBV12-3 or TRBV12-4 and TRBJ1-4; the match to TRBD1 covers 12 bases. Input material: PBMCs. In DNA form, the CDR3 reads TGTGCCAGCTGTGGGACAGGGGGCATGTTTGAAAAACTGTTTTTT. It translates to CASCGTGGMFEKLFF.